These 9 T cell receptor beta chains originate from one sample sequenced in a study of shared clonotypes between healthy human individuals. Sequencing was performed with immunoSEQ multiplex PCR; in TCRdb, only in-frame clones are kept and a portion is missing. The sample carries about 640,000 clones, approximately 79% recorded once. The sample taken for sequencing was memory CD4+ T cells sorted from blood. Stated subset: CD45RA-negative fraction. Every receptor here comes from a woman aged 25 to 39 in good health.

The genes are TRBV18 and TRBJ2-1; 15 nucleotides match TRBD2. V lost 0 bases and J lost 5; bases outside the gene matches: 5. Germline V lookup: CDR1 KGHSH, CDR2 LQKENI. The CDR3 contains 18 residues. The CDR3 spells CASSPPGLAGGTHNEQFF. The CDR3 DNA is TGTGCCAGCTCACCACCGGGACTAGCGGGAGGCACCCACAATGAGCAGTTCTTC.

The chain employs TRBV28 and TRBJ2-3; D remains ambiguous. Looked up from germline, CDR1 is MDHEN and CDR2 is SYDVKM. V was trimmed by 2 bases and J by 2 bases, leaving 8 bases between them. CDR3 size: 14 residues. CDR3 residues: CASSLMRSTDTQYF. DNA for the CDR3: TGTGCCAGCAGTTTAATGAGGTCCACAGATACGCAGTATTTT.

In its sample, this clone was seen a few times. The genes are TRBV9 and TRBJ2-3, with D perhaps matching TRBD2 (6 bases). There are 15 residues in the CDR3. V lost 4 bases, J lost 2 bases, and 14 bases lay in between. Germline V gene sequence: CDR1 SGDLS, CDR2 YYNGEE. As DNA, the CDR3 is TGTGCCAGCAGCAAATATACGGGGGACACAGATACGCAGTATTTT. Its translation is CASSKYTGDTDTQYF.

Worth noting for this clone: A far larger clone lies a single base away; this is likely a read error. This chain joins TRBV28 and TRBJ1-2; D uncertain. V lost 3 bases and J 3 bases, leaving 2 bases between the germline ends. The CDR3 spans 11 residues. Germline V gene data show CDR1 as MDHEN and CDR2 as SYDVKM. The CDR3 here is CASSFHYGYTF. DNA of the CDR3: TGTGCCAGCAGTTTCCACTATGGCTACACCTTC.

This clone appeared a few times. The chain has TRBV5-1 and TRBJ2-1; D unclear. Germline V lookup: CDR1 SGHRS, CDR2 YFSETQ. This CDR3 spans 15 amino acids. V was pared by 2 bases and J by 2 bases, with 11 bases between. CDR3 amino acids: CASSFDSTAYNEQFF. The CDR3 DNA is TGCGCCAGCAGCTTCGACTCTACCGCCTACAATGAGCAGTTCTTC. Using reference TRBV5-1 and TRBJ2-1 for the parts outside the CDR3, the full variable domain is KAGVTQTPRYLIKTRGQQVTLSCSPISGHRSVSWYQQTPGQGLQFLFEYFSETQRNKGNFPGRFSGRQFSNSRSEMNVSTLELGDSALYLCASSFDSTAYNEQFFGPGTRLTVL.

The J gene is TRBJ2-3, the V gene TRBV29-1; D gene uncertain. The V gene lost 3 bases and the J gene lost 3 bases, with 16 bases spanning the gap. Germline V CDR1 and CDR2: SQVTM, ANQGSEA. The CDR3 is 15 amino acids. CDR3 nucleotides: TGCAGCGTTGAGGCGATCACATCAATAACAGATACGCAGTATTTT. Its protein is CSVEAITSITDTQYF.

The chain recombines TRBV18 with TRBJ2-3; no clear D. V lost 3 bases, J lost 6 bases, and 7 bases lay in between. This CDR3 spans 12 amino acids. Germline V gene lookup returns CDR1 KGHSH and CDR2 LQKENI. CDR3 in amino acids: CASSPLLDTQYF. CDR3 in DNA: TGTGCCAGCTCACCTCTATTGGATACGCAGTATTTT.

The CDR3 DNA sequence: TGTGCCAGTAGGCTCTTCCGCCGGGACTATGGCTACACCTTC. Its translation: CASRLFRRDYGYTF. The chain links TRBV19 to TRBJ1-2, with no clear D. V lost 6 bases to trimming and J lost 3 bases, with 14 bases between them. Germline-derived CDR1 and CDR2 are LNHDA and SQIVND (reference sequence). CDR3 length equals 14 residues.

The chain links TRBV18 to TRBJ1-1, with D possibly matching TRBD1 (5 bases). The CDR3 extends over 14 amino acids. V was clipped by 4 bases and J by 2 bases, with 11 bases between them. Germline V gene data show CDR1 as KGHSH and CDR2 as LQKENI. In DNA form, the CDR3 reads TGTGCCAGCTCACATGGGACGGAAAACACTGAAGCTTTCTTT. This encodes CASSHGTENTEAFF.